A selection of T cell receptor beta chains follows, all from one sample in a study of T cell responses to AZD1222 COVID-19 vaccine. The repertoire was sequenced with immunoSEQ multiplex PCR; TCRdb's copy has only in-frame clones and lacks some. Of fewer than 200,000 clones listed, 85% to 90% are singletons. Source: peripheral blood, taken 28 days after the second dose of the MenACWY control vaccine. The origin of the receptors is an adult who received the MenACWY meningococcal vaccine as a control. Each CDR3 is given with its conserved first and last residue. The order of the fields is CDR3 length, D gene, clone size, V gene, J gene, CDR3 DNA, CDR3 protein. The D gene is left open where the match is weak. Clone sizes are given selectively: once, few, many, or a class where the clone is expanded.

18	TRBD2	-	TRBV7-2	TRBJ2-7	TGTGCCAGCAGCTTAGTGGAGTACGGCGGGAGGGCCGGTTTCGAGCAGTACTTC	CASSLVEYGGRAGFEQYF
12	-	-	TRBV7-9	TRBJ1-6	TGTGCCAGCAGCTACGATAATTCACCCCTCCACTTT	CASSYDNSPLHF
16	TRBD2	-	TRBV27	TRBJ2-1	TGTGCCAGCAGTCCGGCGGGGGTGAGCTCCTACAATGAGCAGTTCTTC	CASSPAGVSSYNEQFF
14	TRBD1	-	TRBV19	TRBJ2-7	TGTGCCAGTAGTTTGGGGACAGGCTTTTACGAGCAGTACTTC	CASSLGTGFYEQYF
14	-	-	TRBV6-5	TRBJ1-1	TGTGCCAGCAGTTACGGGGTATTGAACACTGAAGCTTTCTTT	CASSYGVLNTEAFF
15	-	-	TRBV28	TRBJ2-1	TGTGCCAGCACCCTTGGGAGGAGCTCCTACAATGAGCAGTTCTTC	CASTLGRSSYNEQFF
14	-	-	TRBV10-1	TRBJ1-6	TGCGCCAGCAGTGAGTCGTCGTGGAATTCACCCCTCCACTTT	CASSESSWNSPLHF
15	TRBD1	once	TRBV28	TRBJ1-2	TGTGCCAGCAGTTTACGGACAGGGCGGAACTATGGCTACACCTTC	CASSLRTGRNYGYTF
14	-	-	TRBV28	TRBJ2-5	TGTGCCAGCAGTTGGCAGGTCCTCCAAGAGACCCAGTACTTC	CASSWQVLQETQYF
14	-	-	TRBV2	TRBJ1-1	TGTGCCAGCAGTGAGCGGGGCCTGAACACTGAAGCTTTCTTT	CASSERGLNTEAFF
17	TRBD1	once	TRBV5-1	TRBJ2-7	TGCGCCAGCAGCTTAGCCCAGGGGGCACACTATACCTACGAGCAGTACTTC	CASSLAQGAHYTYEQYF
12	-	-	TRBV5-4	TRBJ2-5	TGTGCCAGCAGCCCATCTGGAGAGACCCAGTACTTC	CASSPSGETQYF
12	-	once	TRBV18	TRBJ2-2	TGTGCCAGCTCACAGGGTGGCCGGGAGCTGTTTTTT	CASSQGGRELFF
16	-	-	TRBV24-1	TRBJ2-2	TGTGCCACCAGTGATACCGGGAGCCTTAGAACCGGGGAGCTGTTTTTT	CATSDTGSLRTGELFF
15	TRBD1	-	TRBV6-5	TRBJ2-5	TGTGCCAGCAGGAGGAGGGGCAGGGGGCGGGAGACCCAGTACTTC	CASRRRGRGRETQYF
12	-	-	TRBV28	TRBJ1-2	TGTGCCAGCAGTTTAGCCCGGGGCGGCTACACCTTC	CASSLARGGYTF
15	-	-	TRBV10-3	TRBJ2-3	TGTGCCATCAGTGAGGAGGCAGGGTCCACAGATACGCAGTATTTT	CAISEEAGSTDTQYF
14	-	-	TRBV28	TRBJ1-5	TGTGCCAGCAGTGAGGGCGGCTATGGACGGCCCCAGCATTTT	CASSEGGYGRPQHF
10	TRBD1	-	TRBV20-1	TRBJ1-2	TGCAGTGCTAGAGTGACAGGGGGCACCTTC	CSARVTGGTF
13	-	-	TRBV27	TRBJ1-1	TGTGCCAGCAGTTTTCAGGCGAACACTGAAGCTTTCTTT	CASSFQANTEAFF
16	TRBD2	-	TRBV6-2/TRBV6-3	TRBJ2-7	TGTGCCAGCAGTTACTTTGGACTAGCGGGGGAAGACGAGCAGTACTTC	CASSYFGLAGEDEQYF
12	-	-	TRBV13	TRBJ1-1	TGTGCCAGCAGCTTAACCGACACTGAAGCTTTCTTT	CASSLTDTEAFF
15	-	-	TRBV10-3	TRBJ1-1	TGTGCCATCAGTCAAGGGGGGGGGACGAACACTGAAGCTTTCTTT	CAISQGGGTNTEAFF
16	-	-	TRBV7-9	TRBJ2-2	TGTGCCAGCAGCCCCAGACAGGTTTCGAACACCGGGGAGCTGTTTTTT	CASSPRQVSNTGELFF
12	-	-	TRBV5-1	TRBJ1-2	TGCGCCAGTTCGGACGGATTCTATGGCTACACCTTC	CASSDGFYGYTF
16	-	-	TRBV10-3	TRBJ2-1	TGTGCCATCAGTGGGGAAGGGCATATCGGTAGGGATGAGCAGTTCTTC	CAISGEGHIGRDEQFF
12	TRBD1	-	TRBV5-4	TRBJ1-2	TGTGCCAGCAGCCCAGGGGGCAGGCAGCTTTACTTC	CASSPGGRQLYF
11	-	-	TRBV6-2/TRBV6-3	TRBJ2-7	TGTGCCAGCAGTTATAGGTACGAGCAGTACTTC	CASSYRYEQYF
17	-	-	TRBV7-2	TRBJ2-1	TGTGCCAGCAGCCCCCAGCATTTACTAGCACCCTACAATGAGCAGTTCTTC	CASSPQHLLAPYNEQFF
14	-	once	TRBV15	TRBJ1-1	TGTGCCACCAGCAACGACGGCAGGGCCACTGAAGCTTTCTTT	CATSNDGRATEAFF
16	-	-	TRBV7-2	TRBJ1-4	TGTGCCAGCAGCTTAGGGCCTCAGGGGTTGGGTGAAAAACTGTTTTTT	CASSLGPQGLGEKLFF
13	-	-	TRBV5-1	TRBJ1-5	TGCGCCAGCAGCTTGGACGTTTCTCAGCCCCAGCATTTT	CASSLDVSQPQHF
12	-	-	TRBV7-9	TRBJ2-7	TGTGCCAGCAGCACTGGTAGGGGAGAGCAGTACTTC	CASSTGRGEQYF
16	-	-	TRBV7-9	TRBJ2-5	TGTGCCAGCAGCTTAGAGGGGGGAGAACTGCAAGAGACCCAGTACTTC	CASSLEGGELQETQYF
14	-	-	TRBV7-8	TRBJ2-3	TGTGCCAGCAGCAAAAGGTCTAGCACAGATACGCAGTATTTT	CASSKRSSTDTQYF
13	-	-	TRBV11-1	TRBJ1-5	TGTGCCAGCAGCACCCTGATGGGTCAGCCCCAGCATTTT	CASSTLMGQPQHF
13	-	-	TRBV30	TRBJ1-1	TGTGCCTGGAGTGTAGAAATGAACACTGAAGCTTTCTTT	CAWSVEMNTEAFF
15	-	-	TRBV15	TRBJ2-7	TGTGCCACCAGCAGGGACAGCCGTAAGGGATACGAGCAGTACTTC	CATSRDSRKGYEQYF
14	-	-	TRBV6-6	TRBJ1-5	TGTGCCAGCAGCCGACAGACGGGGAATCAGCCCCAGCATTTT	CASSRQTGNQPQHF
16	-	-	TRBV5-1	TRBJ1-3	TGCGCCAGCGGTCCGACATATCCGAGCTCTGGAAACACCATATATTTT	CASGPTYPSSGNTIYF
18	-	-	TRBV10-3	TRBJ2-3	TGTGCCATCAGTGATCCGAGGGACTTCCAGGCCCTCCCAGATACGCAGTATTTT	CAISDPRDFQALPDTQYF
11	-	once	TRBV30	TRBJ1-1	TGTGCCTGGGGACAGTCTACTGAAGCTTTCTTT	CAWGQSTEAFF
14	TRBD2	-	TRBV19	TRBJ2-5	TGTGCCAGTTCTAGCGGGAGGACACAAGAGACCCAGTACTTC	CASSSGRTQETQYF
15	TRBD2	-	TRBV14	TRBJ2-7	TGTGCCAGCAGCCAAGTAAGCGGGGCCTCCTACGAGCAGTACTTC	CASSQVSGASYEQYF
15	-	-	TRBV15	TRBJ1-1	TGTGCCACCAGCGCCGGACGGGATTTGGTCACTGAAGCTTTCTTT	CATSAGRDLVTEAFF
12	-	-	TRBV7-2	TRBJ2-5	TGTGCCAGCAGTCCTTTCCAAGAGACCCAGTACTTC	CASSPFQETQYF
14	-	once	TRBV7-9	TRBJ2-7	TGTGCCAGCAGCCCAGGGGGAGGGGGGCACGAGCAGTACTTC	CASSPGGGGHEQYF